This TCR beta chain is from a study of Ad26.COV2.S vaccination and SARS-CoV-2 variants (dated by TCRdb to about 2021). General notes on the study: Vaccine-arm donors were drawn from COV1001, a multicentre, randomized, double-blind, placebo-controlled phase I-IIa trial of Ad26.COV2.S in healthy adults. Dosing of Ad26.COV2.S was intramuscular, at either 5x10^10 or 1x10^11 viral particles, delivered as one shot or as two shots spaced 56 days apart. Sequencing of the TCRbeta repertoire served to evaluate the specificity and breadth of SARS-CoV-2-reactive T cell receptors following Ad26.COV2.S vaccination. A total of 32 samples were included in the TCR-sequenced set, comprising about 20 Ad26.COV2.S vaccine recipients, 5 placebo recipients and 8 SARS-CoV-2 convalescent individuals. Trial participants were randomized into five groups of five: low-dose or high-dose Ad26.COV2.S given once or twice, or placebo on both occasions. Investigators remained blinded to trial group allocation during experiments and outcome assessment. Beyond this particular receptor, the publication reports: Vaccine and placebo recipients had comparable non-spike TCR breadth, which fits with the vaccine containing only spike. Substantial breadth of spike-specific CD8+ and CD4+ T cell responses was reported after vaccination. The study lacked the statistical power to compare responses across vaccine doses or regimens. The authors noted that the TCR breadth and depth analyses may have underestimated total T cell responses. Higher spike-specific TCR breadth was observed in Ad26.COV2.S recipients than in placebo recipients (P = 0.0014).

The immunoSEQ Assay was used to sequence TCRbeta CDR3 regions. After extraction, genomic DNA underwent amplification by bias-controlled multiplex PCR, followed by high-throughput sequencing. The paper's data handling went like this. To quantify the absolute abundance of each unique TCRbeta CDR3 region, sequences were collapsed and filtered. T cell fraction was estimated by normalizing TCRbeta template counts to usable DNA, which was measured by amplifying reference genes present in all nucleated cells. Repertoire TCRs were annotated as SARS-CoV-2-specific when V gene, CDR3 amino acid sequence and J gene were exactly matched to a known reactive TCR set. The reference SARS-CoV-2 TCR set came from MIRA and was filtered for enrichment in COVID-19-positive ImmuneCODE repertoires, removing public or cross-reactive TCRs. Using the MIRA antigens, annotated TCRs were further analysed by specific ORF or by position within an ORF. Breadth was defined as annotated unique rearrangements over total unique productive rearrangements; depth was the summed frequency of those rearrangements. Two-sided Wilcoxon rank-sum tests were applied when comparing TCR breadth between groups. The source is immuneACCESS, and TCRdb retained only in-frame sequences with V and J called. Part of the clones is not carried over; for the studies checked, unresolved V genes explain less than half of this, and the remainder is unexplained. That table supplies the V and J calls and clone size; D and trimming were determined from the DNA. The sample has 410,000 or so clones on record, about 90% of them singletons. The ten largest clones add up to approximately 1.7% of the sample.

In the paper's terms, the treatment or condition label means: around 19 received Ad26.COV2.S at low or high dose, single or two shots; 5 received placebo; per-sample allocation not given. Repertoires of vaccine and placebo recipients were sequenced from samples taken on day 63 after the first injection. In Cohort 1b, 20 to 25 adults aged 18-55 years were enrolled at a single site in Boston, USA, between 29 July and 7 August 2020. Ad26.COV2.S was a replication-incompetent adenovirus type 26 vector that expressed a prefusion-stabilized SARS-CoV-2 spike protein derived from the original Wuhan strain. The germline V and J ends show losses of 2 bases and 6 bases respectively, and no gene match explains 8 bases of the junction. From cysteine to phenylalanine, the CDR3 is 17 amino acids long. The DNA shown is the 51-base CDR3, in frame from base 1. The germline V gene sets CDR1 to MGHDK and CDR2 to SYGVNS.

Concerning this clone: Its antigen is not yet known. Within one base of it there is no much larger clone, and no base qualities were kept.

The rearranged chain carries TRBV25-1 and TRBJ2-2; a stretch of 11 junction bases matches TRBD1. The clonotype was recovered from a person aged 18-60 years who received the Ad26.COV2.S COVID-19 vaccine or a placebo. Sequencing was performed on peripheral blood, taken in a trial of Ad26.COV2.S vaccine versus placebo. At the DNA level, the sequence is TGTGCCAGCAGTGAAGCAATCGGGACAGGGGGGTCCGGGGAGCTGTTTTTT. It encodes CASSEAIGTGGSGELFF.